One sample yielded the 2 T cell receptor beta chains listed below, sequenced in a study of CD8 T cells in Susac syndrome. Random-hexamer reverse transcription was applied to roughly 0.5 to 1 ug RNA. TCRdb reprocessed the immunoSEQ multiplex PCR reads via MiXCR and lists one record per CDR3 protein. The data contain 210,000 or so distinct CDR3 sequences, 85% to 95% of them seen just once; the ten biggest clones take up approximately 0.15%. The sample comprised CD4+ T cells from PBMCs. The receptors were gathered from a human donor with Susac syndrome.

J is TRBJ1-2 and V is TRBV27; 10 bases are shared with TRBD1. J gave up 6 bases and V 6 bases, and 7 bases lay outside the gene matches. CDR1 and CDR2 from the germline V gene are MNHEY and SMNVEV (reference sequence). CDR3 size: 14 residues. CDR3 loop: CASSRLGTGDGYTF. The CDR3 nucleotides are TGTGCCAGCAGCCGCTTGGGGACAGGGGATGGCTACACCTTC.

The chain employs TRBV5-1 and TRBJ2-7; 8 bases line up with TRBD1. This CDR3 contains 15 residues. Germline V lookup: CDR1 SGHRS, CDR2 YFSETQ. Trimming cost V 4 bases and J 2 bases; bases outside gene matches: 8. CDR3 DNA: TGCGCCAGCAGCGCAGAGACGGGACAGGCCTACGAGCAGTACTTC. Translated: CASSAETGQAYEQYF.